The 13 T cell receptor beta chains below come from one sample, sequenced in a study of control samples from healthy donors and cancer patients. Profiled with immunoSEQ multiplex PCR; TCRdb holds only in-frame clones, not every one. Of about 150,000 clones detected, over 90% appear once; the ten largest clones hold 2.4%. The sequenced material came from blood. All receptors derive from a man aged 45-60 years in good health.

V gene TRBV28 combines with J gene TRBJ1-6, with D hard to call. The CDR3 totals 12 residues. The germline V and J ends were trimmed by 4 bases and 9 bases, with 7 bases remaining between them. Germline loops: CDR1 MDHEN, CDR2 SYDVKM. The CDR3 bases are TGTGCCAGCAGTTCCCCGGTTTCACCCCTCCACTTT. This sequence encodes CASSSPVSPLHF.

This sequence joins TRBV27 and TRBJ1-6; D might be TRBD1 (6 bases). The ends were cut back, 1 base at V and 8 bases at J, with 21 bases in the middle. Germline CDR1 MNHEY, CDR2 SMNVEV (reference sequence). The CDR3 contains 18 residues. The CDR3: CASSLLYGGRLYDSPLHF. CDR3 bases: TGTGCCAGCAGTTTATTATATGGGGGGCGATTGTATGATTCACCCCTCCACTTT.

The chain has TRBV18 and TRBJ2-7; 9 nucleotides line up with TRBD1. J gave up 2 bases and V 6 bases, and 8 bases lay outside the gene matches. The CDR3 consists of 15 residues. Germline CDR1 and CDR2: KGHSH and LQKENI. The CDR3 sequence: CASSPGTGNAYEQYF. DNA of the CDR3: TGTGCCAGCTCCCCGGGGACAGGGAACGCCTACGAGCAGTACTTC.

The chain joins TRBV9 to TRBJ1-5; D is undetermined. The CDR3 has 13 residues. The germline CDR1 and CDR2 sequences are SGDLS and YYNGEE. Trimming removed 3 bases at V and 7 bases at J, with 11 bases between. The CDR3 protein is CASSATGSQPQHF. The CDR3 DNA reads TGTGCCAGCAGCGCGACGGGAAGCCAGCCCCAGCATTTT.

This sequence joins TRBV6-5 and TRBJ1-2, with 9 bases lining up with TRBD1. Germline V CDR1 and CDR2: MNHEY, SVGAGI. This CDR3 has 15 residues. V dropped 6 bases and J dropped 1; count of bases not matched to a gene: 6. In DNA form, the CDR3 reads TGTGCCAGCAGCCACGGGGACAGGGTTAACTATGGCTACACCTTC. Translated: CASSHGDRVNYGYTF.

The chain combines TRBV5-1 with TRBJ2-2, with D unresolved. V was pared by 4 bases and J by 4 bases, with 11 bases between. Germline V gene sequence: CDR1 SGHRS, CDR2 YFSETQ. The length of the CDR3 is 14 residues. The CDR3 spells CASSPGSVTGELFF. The CDR3 DNA is TGCGCCAGCAGCCCCGGTAGTGTCACCGGGGAGCTGTTTTTT.

The chain couples TRBV29-1 to TRBJ1-1, with TRBD1 matching 7 bases. The germline CDR1 and CDR2 sequences are SQVTM and ANQGSEA. After removal of 7 bases from V and 1 base from J, the junction contained 9 bases not matched to a gene. The CDR3 has 14 residues. CDR3 in DNA: TGCAGCGCCTCCAGGGACAGTCGGAACACTGAAGCTTTCTTT. Protein sequence: CSASRDSRNTEAFF.

The chain uses TRBV28 and TRBJ2-5; maybe TRBD1 (5 bases). The CDR3 has 16 residues. Trimming removed 2 bases at V and 2 bases at J, with 15 bases between. CDR1 and CDR2 (germline): MDHEN, SYDVKM. In DNA form, the CDR3 reads TGTGCCAGCAGTTTACCAGGGCTCCTGGCGCAAGAGACCCAGTACTTC. It translates to CASSLPGLLAQETQYF.

The chain has TRBV4-1 and TRBJ2-1, with D hard to call. Germline CDR1 is MGHRA and CDR2 is YSYEKL. The CDR3 totals 17 residues. The V gene lost 0 bases and the J gene lost 0 bases, with 12 bases spanning the gap. Here the CDR3 DNA reads TGCGCCAGCAGCCAAGATCCCCCGATTCTCTCCTACAATGAGCAGTTCTTC. Translation gives CASSQDPPILSYNEQFF.

V and J are TRBV9 and TRBJ2-7; the match to TRBD2 covers 11 bases. J was trimmed by 7 bases and V by 3 bases; bases with no gene match: 12. The CDR3 runs to 16 residues. Germline V gene data show CDR1 as SGDLS and CDR2 as YYNGEE. CDR3 DNA: TGTGCCAGCAGCGATACCAGACTAGCGGGACTAGGGGAGCAGTACTTC. Translating gives CASSDTRLAGLGEQYF.

This chain connects TRBV11-2 to TRBJ2-7; no reliable D call. Trimming cost V 5 bases and J 0 bases, with 5 bases left between them. CDR1 and CDR2 from the germline V gene are SGHAT and FQNNGV. The CDR3 loop spans 12 amino acids. The CDR3 sequence is CASSASSYEQYF. The CDR3 DNA reads TGTGCCAGCAGCGCCAGCTCCTACGAGCAGTACTTC.

V gene TRBV11-2 combines with J gene TRBJ2-7; 8 bases align to TRBD2. This CDR3 contains 16 residues. With 0 bases clipped from V and 2 bases from J, the junction kept 6 bases outside the gene matches. Germline assignment: CDR1 SGHAT and CDR2 FQNNGV. The CDR3 DNA is TGTGCCAGCAGCTTAGATCTCGGACTAGCCGCCTACGAGCAGTACTTC. It specifies CASSLDLGLAAYEQYF.

This chain uses TRBV11-3 with TRBJ2-1, with 7 bases aligning to TRBD2. Trimming at V came to 0 bases and at J to 3 bases, leaving 2 bases not matched to a gene. CDR1 is SGHNT and CDR2 is YENEEA in the germline V gene. This CDR3 has 15 residues. The CDR3 reads CASSLDPSGYNEQFF. CDR3 in DNA: TGTGCCAGCAGCTTAGACCCTAGCGGCTACAATGAGCAGTTCTTC.